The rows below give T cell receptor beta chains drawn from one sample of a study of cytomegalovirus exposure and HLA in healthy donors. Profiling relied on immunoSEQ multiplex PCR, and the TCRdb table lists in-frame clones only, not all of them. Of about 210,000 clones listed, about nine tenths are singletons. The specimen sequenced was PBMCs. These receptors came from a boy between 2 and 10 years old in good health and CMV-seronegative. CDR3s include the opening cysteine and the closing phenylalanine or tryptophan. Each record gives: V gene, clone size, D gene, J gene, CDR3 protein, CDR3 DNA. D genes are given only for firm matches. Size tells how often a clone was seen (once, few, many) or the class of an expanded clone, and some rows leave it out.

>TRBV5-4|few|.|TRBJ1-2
CASSPETAGAIGYTF
TGTGCCAGCAGCCCCGAAACAGCAGGGGCTATTGGCTACACCTTC
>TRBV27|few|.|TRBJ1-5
CASSPRKQVNQPQHF
TGTGCCAGCAGCCCTCGGAAACAGGTGAATCAGCCCCAGCATTTT
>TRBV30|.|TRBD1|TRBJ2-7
CAWSVAGQGYEQYF
TGTGCCTGGAGTGTAGCGGGACAGGGGTACGAGCAGTACTTC
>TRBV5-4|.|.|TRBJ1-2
CASSSRSQSNYGYTF
TGTGCCAGCAGCTCACGTTCTCAGTCTAACTATGGCTACACCTTC
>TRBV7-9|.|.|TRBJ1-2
CASSSQVLYGYTF
TGTGCCAGCAGCTCCCAGGTCCTATATGGCTACACCTTC
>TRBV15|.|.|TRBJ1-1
CATSRPSPGTEAFF
TGTGCCACCAGCAGACCATCTCCGGGCACTGAAGCTTTCTTT
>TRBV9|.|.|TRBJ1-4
CASSVHATNEKLFF
TGTGCCAGCAGTGTACATGCAACTAATGAAAAACTGTTTTTT
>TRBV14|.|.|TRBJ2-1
CASSQPGIYNEQFF
TGTGCCAGCAGCCAACCGGGGATCTACAATGAGCAGTTCTTC
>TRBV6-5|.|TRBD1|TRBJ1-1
CASSKLDRAAEAFF
TGTGCCAGCAGTAAACTAGACAGGGCCGCTGAAGCTTTCTTT
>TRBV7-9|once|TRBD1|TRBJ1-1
CASSFRTGGLTEAFF
TGTGCCAGCAGCTTTCGGACAGGGGGTCTGACAGAAGCTTTCTTT
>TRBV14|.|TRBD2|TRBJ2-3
CASSQNIAGGRDTQYF
TGTGCCAGCAGCCAAAATATAGCGGGGGGGCGAGATACGCAGTATTTT
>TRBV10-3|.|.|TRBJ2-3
CAISDPSAASSTDTQYF
TGTGCCATCTCCGACCCTAGCGCTGCCTCTAGCACAGATACGCAGTATTTT
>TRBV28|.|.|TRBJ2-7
CASSLPLYEQYF
TGTGCCAGCAGTTTACCCCTATACGAGCAGTACTTC
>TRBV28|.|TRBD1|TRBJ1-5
CASSSPIGTGPRQPQHF
TGTGCCAGCAGTTCCCCAATAGGGACAGGCCCAAGGCAGCCCCAGCATTTT
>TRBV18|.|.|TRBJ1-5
CASSTINNQPQHF
TGTGCCAGCTCCACAATTAACAATCAGCCCCAGCATTTT
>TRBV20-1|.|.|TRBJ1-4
CSASGDEKLFF
TGCAGTGCTAGTGGAGATGAAAAACTGTTTTTT
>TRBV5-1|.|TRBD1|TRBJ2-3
CASSLAVRGGRTDTQYF
TGCGCCAGCAGCTTGGCGGTCAGAGGGGGCCGCACAGATACGCAGTATTTT
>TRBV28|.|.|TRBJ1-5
CASSLKAQPQHF
TGTGCCAGCAGTTTAAAAGCCCAGCCCCAGCATTTT
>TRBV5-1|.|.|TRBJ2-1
CASSRTVFLTSDNEQFF
TGCGCCAGCAGTCGGACAGTTTTCCTTACCTCGGACAATGAGCAGTTCTTC
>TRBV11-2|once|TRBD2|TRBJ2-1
CASSLLSGSVEDEQFF
TGTGCCAGCAGCCTACTTAGCGGGAGCGTCGAGGATGAGCAGTTCTTC
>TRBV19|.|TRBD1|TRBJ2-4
CASSQRQGNIQYF
TGTGCCAGTAGCCAACGACAGGGAAACATTCAGTACTTC
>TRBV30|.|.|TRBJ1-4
CAWSALLAPNEKLFF
TGTGCCTGGAGCGCACTCCTAGCCCCCAATGAAAAACTGTTTTTT
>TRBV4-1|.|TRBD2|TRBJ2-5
CASSQASGRGETQYF
TGCGCCAGCAGCCAGGCTAGCGGGAGAGGAGAGACCCAGTACTTC
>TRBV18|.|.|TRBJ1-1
CASSPIFPPPETEAFF
TGTGCCAGCTCACCAATATTCCCCCCGCCGGAGACTGAAGCTTTCTTT
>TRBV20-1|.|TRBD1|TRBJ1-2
CRAQGSNGYTF
TGCAGGGCACAGGGGTCGAATGGCTACACCTTC
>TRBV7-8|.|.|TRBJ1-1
CASSKPKRLGSTEAFF
TGTGCCAGCAGCAAACCAAAGCGGTTGGGGAGCACTGAAGCTTTCTTT
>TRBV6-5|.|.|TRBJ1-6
CASRLTEGGNSPLHF
TGTGCCAGCAGGCTTACGGAGGGAGGTAATTCACCCCTCCACTTT
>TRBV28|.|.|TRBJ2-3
CASTLGLVSTDTQYF
TGTGCCAGCACCTTGGGTCTAGTTAGCACAGATACGCAGTATTTT
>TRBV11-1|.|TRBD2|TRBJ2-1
CASSSSGRGYNEQFF
TGTGCCAGCAGCTCTAGCGGGAGGGGGTACAATGAGCAGTTCTTC
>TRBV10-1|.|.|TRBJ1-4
CASSDRATNEKLFF
TGCGCCAGCAGTGACCGGGCAACTAATGAAAAACTGTTTTTT
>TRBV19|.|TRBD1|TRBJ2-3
CASTAGQGATDTQYF
TGTGCCAGTACAGCCGGCCAGGGGGCCACAGATACGCAGTATTTT
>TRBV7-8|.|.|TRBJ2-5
CASSLWAETQYF
TGTGCCAGCAGCTTATGGGCGGAGACCCAGTACTTC
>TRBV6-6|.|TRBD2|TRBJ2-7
CASRRTSGSYEQYF
TGTGCCAGCCGAAGGACTAGCGGCTCCTACGAGCAGTACTTC
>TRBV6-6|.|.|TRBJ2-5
CASSPAPRETQYF
TGTGCCAGCAGCCCCGCGCCCAGGGAGACCCAGTACTTC
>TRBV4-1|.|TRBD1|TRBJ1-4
CASSQVTKGQGNEKLFF
TGCGCCAGCAGCCAAGTCACGAAGGGACAGGGAAATGAAAAACTGTTTTTT
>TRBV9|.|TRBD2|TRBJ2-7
CASSPGRGTKQQYF
TGTGCCAGCAGCCCAGGGCGGGGGACGAAACAGCAGTACTTC
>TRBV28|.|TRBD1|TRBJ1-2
CASSRTGSDPYGYTF
TGTGCCAGCAGTCGGACAGGTTCGGACCCCTATGGCTACACCTTC
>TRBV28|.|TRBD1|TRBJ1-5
CASTKTSTRTGSNQPQHF
TGTGCCAGCACCAAGACGTCGACTCGGACAGGGAGCAATCAGCCCCAGCATTTT
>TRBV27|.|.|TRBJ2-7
CASSPRLGSPRFYEQYF
TGTGCCAGCAGTCCCAGACTGGGTTCCCCACGTTTCTACGAGCAGTACTTC
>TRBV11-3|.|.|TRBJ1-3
CASSLSGVGNTIYF
TGTGCCAGCAGCTTATCAGGGGTCGGAAACACCATATATTTT
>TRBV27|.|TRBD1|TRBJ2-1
CASSFRDRKDEQFF
TGTGCCAGCAGTTTCCGGGACAGAAAGGATGAGCAGTTCTTC
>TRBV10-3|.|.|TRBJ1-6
CAISGGGQRNSPLHF
TGTGCCATCAGTGGCGGGGGACAAAGGAATTCACCCCTCCACTTT
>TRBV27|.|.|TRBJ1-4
CASSSSEGGDEKLFF
.
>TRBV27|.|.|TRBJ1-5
CASSLGQGKKPQHF
TGTGCCAGCAGTTTAGGGCAGGGGAAGAAGCCCCAGCATTTT
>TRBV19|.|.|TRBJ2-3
CASSPGMATDTQYF
TGTGCCAGTAGTCCCGGGATGGCGACAGATACGCAGTATTTT
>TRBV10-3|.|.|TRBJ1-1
CAISPSMNTEAFF
TGTGCCATCTCCCCGAGCATGAACACTGAAGCTTTCTTT
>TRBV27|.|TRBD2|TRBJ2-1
CASSWTSRGSYEQFF
TGTGCCAGCAGTTGGACTAGCCGAGGGTCCTATGAGCAGTTCTTC
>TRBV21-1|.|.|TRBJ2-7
CASSKGPGTGDMDF
TGTGCCAGCAGCAAGGGCCCAGGGACAGGGGACATGGACTTC
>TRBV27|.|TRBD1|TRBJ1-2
CASSSPDRGYGYTF
TGTGCCAGCAGTTCCCCAGACAGGGGCTATGGCTACACCTTC
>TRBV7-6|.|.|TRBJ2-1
CASSLGRALNEQFF
TGTGCCAGCAGCTTAGGGCGGGCCCTCAATGAGCAGTTCTTC
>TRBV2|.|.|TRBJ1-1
CASRRGSEAFF
TGTGCCAGTAGAAGGGGTTCTGAAGCTTTCTTT
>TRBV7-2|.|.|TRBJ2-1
CASTLMREVGNEQFF
TGTGCCAGCACCCTCATGAGGGAGGTGGGCAATGAGCAGTTCTTC
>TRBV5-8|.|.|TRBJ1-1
CASSLVRGAEAFF
TGTGCCAGCAGCTTGGTAAGGGGCGCTGAAGCTTTCTTT
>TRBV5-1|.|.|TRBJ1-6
CASSNGRHNSPLHF
TGCGCCAGCAGTAACGGGAGGCATAATTCACCCCTCCACTTT
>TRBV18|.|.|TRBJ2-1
CASSPDNMVEQFF
TGTGCCAGCTCACCGGACAATATGGTCGAGCAGTTCTTC
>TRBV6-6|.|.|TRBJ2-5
CASSYGGGGETQYF
TGTGCCAGCAGTTACGGGGGGGGCGGGGAGACCCAGTACTTC
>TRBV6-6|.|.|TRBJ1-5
CASRYPWGDAQPQHF
TGTGCCAGCAGATACCCGTGGGGGGACGCCCAGCCCCAGCATTTT